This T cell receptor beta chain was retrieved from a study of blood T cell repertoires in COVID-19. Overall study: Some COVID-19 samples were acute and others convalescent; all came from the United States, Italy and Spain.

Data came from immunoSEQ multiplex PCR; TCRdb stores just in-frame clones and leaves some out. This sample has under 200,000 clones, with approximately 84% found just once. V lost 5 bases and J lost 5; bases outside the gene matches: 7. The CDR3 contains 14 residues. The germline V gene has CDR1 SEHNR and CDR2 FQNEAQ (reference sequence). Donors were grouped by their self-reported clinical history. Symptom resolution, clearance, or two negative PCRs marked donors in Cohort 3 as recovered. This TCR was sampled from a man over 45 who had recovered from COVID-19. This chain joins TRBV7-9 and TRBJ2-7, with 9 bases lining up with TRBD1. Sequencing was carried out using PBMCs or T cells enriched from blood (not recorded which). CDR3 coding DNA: TGTGCCAGCAGCCCGGGACAGGGTCTTAACGAGCAGTACTTC. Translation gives CASSPGQGLNEQYF.